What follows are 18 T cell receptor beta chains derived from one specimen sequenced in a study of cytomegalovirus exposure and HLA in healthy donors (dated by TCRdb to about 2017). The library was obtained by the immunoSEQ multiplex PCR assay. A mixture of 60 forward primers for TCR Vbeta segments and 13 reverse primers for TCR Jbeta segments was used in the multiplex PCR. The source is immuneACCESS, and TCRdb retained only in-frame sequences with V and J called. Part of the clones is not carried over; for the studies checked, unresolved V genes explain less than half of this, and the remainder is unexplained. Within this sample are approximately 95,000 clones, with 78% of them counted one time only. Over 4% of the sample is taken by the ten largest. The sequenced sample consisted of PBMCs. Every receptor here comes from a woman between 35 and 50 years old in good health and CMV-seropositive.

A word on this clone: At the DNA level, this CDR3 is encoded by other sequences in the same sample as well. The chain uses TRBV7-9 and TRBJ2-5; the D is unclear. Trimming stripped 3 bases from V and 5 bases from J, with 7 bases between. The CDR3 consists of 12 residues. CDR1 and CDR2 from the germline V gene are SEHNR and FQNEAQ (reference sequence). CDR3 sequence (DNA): TGTGCCAGCAGCTTCTCCGGGGAGACCCAGTACTTC. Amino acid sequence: CASSFSGETQYF.

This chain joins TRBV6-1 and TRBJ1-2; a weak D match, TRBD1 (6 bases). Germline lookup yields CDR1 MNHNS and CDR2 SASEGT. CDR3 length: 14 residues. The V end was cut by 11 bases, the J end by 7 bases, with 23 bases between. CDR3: CASSVAGAVGGYTF. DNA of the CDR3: TGTGCCTCCTCGGTGGCGGGGGCGGTGGGTGGCTACACCTTC.

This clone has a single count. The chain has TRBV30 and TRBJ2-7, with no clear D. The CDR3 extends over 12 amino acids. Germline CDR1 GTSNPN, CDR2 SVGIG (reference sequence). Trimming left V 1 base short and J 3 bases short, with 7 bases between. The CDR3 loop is CAWSGAFYEQYF. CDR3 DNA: TGTGCCTGGAGTGGGGCTTTCTACGAGCAGTACTTC. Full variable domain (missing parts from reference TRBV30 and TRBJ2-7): SQTIHQWPATLVQPVGSPLSLECTVEGTSNPNLYWYRQAAGRGLQLLFYSVGIGQISSEVPQNLSASRPQDRQFILSSKKLLLSDSGFYLCAWSGAFYEQYFGPGTRLTVT.

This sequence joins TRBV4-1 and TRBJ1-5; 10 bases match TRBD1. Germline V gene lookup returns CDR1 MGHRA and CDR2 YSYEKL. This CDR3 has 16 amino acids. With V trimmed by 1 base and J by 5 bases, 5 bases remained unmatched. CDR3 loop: CASSQVGQGRDQPQHF. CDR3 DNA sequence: TGCGCCAGCAGCCAAGTGGGACAGGGGCGAGATCAGCCCCAGCATTTT.

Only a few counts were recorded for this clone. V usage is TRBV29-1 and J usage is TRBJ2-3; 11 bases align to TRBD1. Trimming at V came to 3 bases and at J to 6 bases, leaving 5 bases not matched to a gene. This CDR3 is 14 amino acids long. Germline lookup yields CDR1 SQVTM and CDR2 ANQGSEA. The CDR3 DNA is TGCAGCGTTGATGGGACAGGGGGGCCGGATACGCAGTATTTT. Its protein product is CSVDGTGGPDTQYF.

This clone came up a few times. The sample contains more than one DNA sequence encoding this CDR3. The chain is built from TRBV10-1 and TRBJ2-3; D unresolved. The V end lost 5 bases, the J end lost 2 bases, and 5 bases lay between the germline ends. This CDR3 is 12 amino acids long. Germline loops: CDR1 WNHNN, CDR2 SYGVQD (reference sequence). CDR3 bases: TGCGCCAGCAGTTACTCCACAGATACGCAGTATTTT. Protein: CASSYSTDTQYF.

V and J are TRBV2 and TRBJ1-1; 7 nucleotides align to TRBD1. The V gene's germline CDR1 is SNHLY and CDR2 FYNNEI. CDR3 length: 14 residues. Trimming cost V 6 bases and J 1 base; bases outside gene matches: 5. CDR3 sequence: CASSQQGGNTEAFF. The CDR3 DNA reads TGTGCCAGCAGCCAGCAGGGGGGGAACACTGAAGCTTTCTTT.

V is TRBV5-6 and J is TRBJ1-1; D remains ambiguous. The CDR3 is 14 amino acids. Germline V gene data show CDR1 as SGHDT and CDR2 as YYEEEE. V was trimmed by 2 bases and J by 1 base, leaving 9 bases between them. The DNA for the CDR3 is TGTGCCAGCAGCTTCCCACAGTGGAACACTGAAGCTTTCTTT. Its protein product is CASSFPQWNTEAFF.

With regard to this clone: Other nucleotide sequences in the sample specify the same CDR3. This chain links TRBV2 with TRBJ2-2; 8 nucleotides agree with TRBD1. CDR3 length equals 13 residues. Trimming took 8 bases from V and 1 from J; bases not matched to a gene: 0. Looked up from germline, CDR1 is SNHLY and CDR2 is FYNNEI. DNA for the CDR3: TGTGCCAGCGGGACAGGGAACACCGGGGAGCTGTTTTTT. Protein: CASGTGNTGELFF.

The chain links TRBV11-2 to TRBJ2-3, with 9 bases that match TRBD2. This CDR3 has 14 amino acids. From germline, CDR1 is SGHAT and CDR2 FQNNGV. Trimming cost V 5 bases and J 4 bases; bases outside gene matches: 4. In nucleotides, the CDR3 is TGTGCCAGCAGCCGACTAGCGGACGCAGATACGCAGTATTTT. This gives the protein CASSRLADADTQYF.

CDR3 nucleotides: TGTGCCACCAGCACACCCTTCAAGGGGGACAGGGGGCCTGGCTGGCAGCCCCAGCATTTT. This codes for CATSTPFKGDRGPGWQPQHF. This chain connects TRBV15 to TRBJ1-5; 12 bases line up with TRBD1. Germline loops: CDR1 LNHNV, CDR2 YYDKDF (reference sequence). V was clipped by 4 bases and J by 7 bases; unmatched bases: 20. There are 20 residues in the CDR3.

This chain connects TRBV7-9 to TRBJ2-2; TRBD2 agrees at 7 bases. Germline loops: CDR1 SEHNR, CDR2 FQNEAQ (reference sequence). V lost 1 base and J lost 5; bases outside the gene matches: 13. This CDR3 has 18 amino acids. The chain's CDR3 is CASSLGDSGQEITGELFF. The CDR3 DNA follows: TGTGCCAGCAGCTTAGGGGATAGCGGGCAGGAGATAACCGGGGAGCTGTTTTTT.

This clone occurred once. CDR3 protein: CASSPPSGSLYEQYF. The CDR3 DNA sequence: TGTGCCAGCTCACCACCGAGCGGGAGTCTCTACGAGCAGTACTTC. The V and J genes are TRBV18 and TRBJ2-7; 8 positions match TRBD2. Germline V lookup: CDR1 KGHSH, CDR2 LQKENI. The trim removed 0 bases at V and 3 bases at J, leaving 4 bases unmatched. This CDR3 is built from 15 residues.

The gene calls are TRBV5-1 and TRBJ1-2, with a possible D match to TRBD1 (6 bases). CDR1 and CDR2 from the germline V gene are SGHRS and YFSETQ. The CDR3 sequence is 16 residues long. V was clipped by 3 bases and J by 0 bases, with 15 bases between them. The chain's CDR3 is CASSSTGTKANYGYTF. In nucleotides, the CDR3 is TGCGCCAGCAGCTCTACCGGGACAAAAGCTAACTATGGCTACACCTTC.

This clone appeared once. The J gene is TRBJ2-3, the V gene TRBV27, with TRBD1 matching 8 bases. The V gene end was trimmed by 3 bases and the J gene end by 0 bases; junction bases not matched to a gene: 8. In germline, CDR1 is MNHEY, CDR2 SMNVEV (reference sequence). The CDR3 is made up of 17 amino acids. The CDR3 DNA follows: TGTGCCAGCAGTTTTTTGGACAGGGCCCCTAGCACAGATACGCAGTATTTT. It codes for CASSFLDRAPSTDTQYF.

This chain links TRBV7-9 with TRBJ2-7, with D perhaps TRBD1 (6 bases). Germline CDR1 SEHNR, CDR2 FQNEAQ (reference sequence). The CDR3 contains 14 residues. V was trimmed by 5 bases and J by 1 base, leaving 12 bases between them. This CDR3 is CASSREDRSYEQYF. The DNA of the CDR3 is TGTGCCAGCAGCCGCGAGGACAGATCCTACGAGCAGTACTTC.

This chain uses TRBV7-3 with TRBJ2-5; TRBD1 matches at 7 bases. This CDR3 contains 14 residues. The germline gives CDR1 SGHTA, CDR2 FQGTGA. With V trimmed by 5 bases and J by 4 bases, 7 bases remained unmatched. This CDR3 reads CASSPTGQGETQYF. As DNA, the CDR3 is TGTGCCAGCAGCCCGACAGGGCAGGGAGAGACCCAGTACTTC.

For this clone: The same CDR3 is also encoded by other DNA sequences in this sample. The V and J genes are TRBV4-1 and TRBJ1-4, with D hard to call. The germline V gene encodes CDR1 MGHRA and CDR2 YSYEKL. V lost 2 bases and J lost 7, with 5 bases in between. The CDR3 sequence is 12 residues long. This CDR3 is CASSQILEKLFF. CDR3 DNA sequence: TGCGCCAGCAGCCAAATACTTGAAAAACTGTTTTTT.